These 30 T cell receptor beta chains were sequenced from one sample in a study of CXCR3-negative and CXCR3-positive naive CD8 T cells. Study outcomes and limitations: Naive cells that were CXCR3-positive had more hydrophobic TRB CDR3s (compared with CXCR3-negative naive cells).

UMI-labeled 5' RACE TRB cDNA libraries were prepared from the cells. From the 5' RACE reads, TCRdb lists one entry per CDR3 protein and no DNA. This repertoire includes 140,000 to 150,000 distinct CDR3 sequences. These receptors lack a known antigen. Sample: naive CXCR3+ CD8+ T cells from blood. Noted subset: CD45RO-CCR7+CD27+CD95- naive CD8+ T cells expressing CXCR3 (TNR3+). These TCRs come from a human donor in good health. Some clones in this sample may be carry-over from other donors' samples.

The chain is built from TRBV29-1 and TRBJ2-7; TCRdb lists TRBD1, though no DNA is available to test this call. This CDR3 has 12 residues. The germline CDR1 and CDR2 sequences are SQVTM and ANQGSEA. The CDR3 reads CSVVGTGGERDF.

The chain uses TRBV15 and TRBJ1-3. Germline assignment: CDR1 LNHNV and CDR2 YYDKDF (reference sequence). This CDR3 spans 15 amino acids. CDR3 loop: CATSRASSSGNTIYF.

The chain employs TRBV6-5 and TRBJ2-7; the TCRdb D gene call, TRBD1, has no DNA to confirm it. Germline lookup yields CDR1 MNHEY and CDR2 SVGAGI. CDR3 length: 15 amino acids. CDR3 in amino acids: CASSYSGQRTYEQYF.

The V gene is TRBV4-2, the J gene TRBJ2-7; checking the TCRdb D call of TRBD1 is not possible without DNA. The CDR3 covers 16 residues. The germline V gene encodes CDR1 LGHNA and CDR2 YNFKEQ. CDR3 in amino acids: CASSQGRGRSSYEQYF.

The chain employs TRBV13 and TRBJ2-7; the TRBD1 assignment by TCRdb is unverifiable without DNA. The CDR3 has 12 amino acids. Germline V gene data show CDR1 as PRHDT and CDR2 as FYEKMQ (reference sequence). CDR3 sequence reads: CATRQGLHEQYF.

The V gene is TRBV2, the J gene TRBJ2-1; the TCRdb call, TRBD1, lacks DNA for checking. The CDR3 sequence is 13 residues long. CDR1 and CDR2 (germline): SNHLY, FYNNEI. The CDR3 loop is CASSWTVYNEQFF.

The chain joins TRBV29-1 to TRBJ2-1. The CDR3 contains 14 residues. From germline, CDR1 is SQVTM and CDR2 ANQGSEA. The CDR3 here is CSVELSLDYNEQFF.

The chain recombines TRBV6-5 with TRBJ2-7. CDR3 size: 11 residues. Looked up from germline, CDR1 is MNHEY and CDR2 is SVGAGI. The CDR3 region is CASSNRYEQYF.

This chain connects TRBV13 to TRBJ2-7. The germline V gene has CDR1 PRHDT and CDR2 FYEKMQ (reference sequence). The length of the CDR3 is 13 residues. Here the CDR3 reads CASSFGLAHEQYF.

The chain combines TRBV29-1 with TRBJ2-1; without DNA, the TCRdb call of TRBD2 cannot be checked. Germline CDR1 and CDR2: SQVTM and ANQGSEA. This CDR3 has 16 amino acids. The CDR3 spells CSVEPADPSAGNGQFF.

The chain is built from TRBV6-2 or TRBV6-3 and TRBJ1-5. The CDR3 runs 14 residues. Germline assignment: CDR1 MNHEY and CDR2 SVGEGT. CDR3 sequence reads: CASSFGLLDQPQHF.

The rearrangement joins TRBV7-8 to TRBJ2-2; no DNA is available, so the TRBD2 call from TCRdb remains unchecked. The germline CDR1 and CDR2 sequences are SGHVS and FQNEAQ. The length of the CDR3 is 15 residues. The CDR3 reads CASSLLDGGTGELFF.

The rearrangement joins TRBV9 to TRBJ1-1; no DNA is available, so the TRBD1 call from TCRdb remains unchecked. The CDR3 loop spans 15 amino acids. Germline V gene lookup returns CDR1 SGDLS and CDR2 YYNGEE. This CDR3 is CASRTGQGTNTEALF.

The V and J genes are TRBV30 and TRBJ1-1. Germline V lookup: CDR1 GTSNPN, CDR2 SVGIG (reference sequence). The CDR3 sequence is 13 residues long. The CDR3 sequence is CAWSVSGDTEAFF.

This chain links TRBV29-1 with TRBJ1-2. The germline CDR1 and CDR2 sequences are SQVTM and ANQGSEA. CDR3 size: 13 residues. CDR3: CSVDNGAEYGYTF.

This chain uses TRBV14 with TRBJ2-5; TCRdb reports TRBD1, a call that lacks DNA to check it against. The CDR3 runs to 18 residues. CDR1 is SGHDN, CDR2 FVKESK, per germline. The CDR3 spells CASSQETFAGVFQETQYF.

The chain is built from TRBV28 and TRBJ2-3; TCRdb reports TRBD2, a call that lacks DNA to check it against. Germline V CDR1 and CDR2: MDHEN, SYDVKM. This CDR3 is 16 amino acids long. The CDR3 is CASRRGLAGVTDTQYF.

The V and J genes are TRBV23-1 and TRBJ2-7; TCRdb picks TRBD1, but there is no DNA to check that call. TRBV23-1 is classed as an ORF, of uncertain function. This CDR3 is 15 amino acids long. This chain's CDR3 is CASGSDTGEDYEQYF.

The genes are TRBV7-6 and TRBJ1-6. The germline gives CDR1 SGHVS, CDR2 FNYEAQ. The CDR3 loop spans 14 amino acids. Here the CDR3 reads CASRQGGDNSPLHF.

V is TRBV6-2 or TRBV6-3 and J is TRBJ2-7; TCRdb calls TRBD1, which cannot be checked without DNA. This CDR3 is 15 amino acids long. Germline V gene sequence: CDR1 MNHEY, CDR2 SVGEGT. CDR3 in amino acids: CASSYRPGHTYEHYF.

This chain connects TRBV9 to TRBJ2-1; TCRdb calls TRBD2, which cannot be checked without DNA. Germline CDR1 SGDLS, CDR2 YYNGEE. The CDR3 extends over 16 amino acids. The CDR3 protein is CASSVDTGAPYNEQFF.

V is TRBV7-2 and J is TRBJ2-7; the D gene TCRdb calls, TRBD1, cannot be checked with no DNA. CDR1 and CDR2 from the germline V gene are SGHTA and FQGNSA. The CDR3 has 13 amino acids. CDR3 region: CASSRGGIYEQYF. The variable domain in full, with the rest retrieved from reference TRBV7-2 and TRBJ2-7, is GAGVSQSPSNKVTEKGKDVELRCDPISGHTALYWYRQSLGQGLEFLIYFQGNSAPDKSGLPSDRFSAERTGGSVSTLTIQRTQQEDSAVYLCASSRGGIYEQYFGPGTRLTVT.

V usage is TRBV7-9 and J usage is TRBJ1-1; with no DNA, the TCRdb D assignment of TRBD1 cannot be verified. CDR1 and CDR2 from the germline V gene are SEHNR and FQNEAQ (reference sequence). This CDR3 is built from 14 residues. CDR3 loop: CASRAQGSNTEAFF. Looking up the rest from reference TRBV7-9 and TRBJ1-1 gives the full variable domain: DTGVSQNPRHKITKRGQNVTFRCDPISEHNRLYWYRQTLGQGPEFLTYFQNEAQLEKSRLLSDRFSAERPKGSFSTLEIQRTEQGDSAMYLCASRAQGSNTEAFFGQGTRLTVV.

The rearrangement links TRBV29-1 to TRBJ2-2; TCRdb outputs TRBD2, but without DNA this stays unchecked. CDR1 and CDR2 from the germline V gene are SQVTM and ANQGSEA. The CDR3 is 16 residues long. This CDR3 reads CSVEGLAGGPAGELFF.

The V call is TRBV28, the J call TRBJ1-1; without DNA, the TCRdb call of TRBD1 cannot be checked. The germline V gene encodes CDR1 MDHEN and CDR2 SYDVKM. This CDR3 is 15 amino acids long. This CDR3 is CASSSRQGAFTEAFF.

The chain couples TRBV5-4 to TRBJ1-2; TCRdb picks TRBD1, but there is no DNA to check that call. Germline CDR1 reads SGHNT; CDR2 reads YYREEE (reference sequence). The CDR3 is 12 amino acids. CDR3 sequence: CASRPDSYGYTF.

The rearrangement links TRBV29-1 to TRBJ1-5; as DNA is missing, the TRBD1 call by TCRdb cannot be tested. The CDR3 extends over 14 amino acids. From germline, CDR1 is SQVTM and CDR2 ANQGSEA. CDR3 residues: CSVEGGDDGQPQHF.

The chain employs TRBV7-8 and TRBJ2-1. From germline, CDR1 is SGHVS and CDR2 FQNEAQ. The length of the CDR3 is 15 residues. CDR3 residues: CASSLAVTVYNEQFF.

The chain has TRBV14 and TRBJ1-4; TCRdb's D call, TRBD1, is unchecked because there is no DNA. The CDR3 totals 18 residues. Looked up from germline, CDR1 is SGHDN and CDR2 is FVKESK. The CDR3 sequence is CASSQPGQGGRTNEKLFF. Variable domain in full (rest from reference TRBV14 and TRBJ1-4): EAGVTQFPSHSVIEKGQTVTLRCDPISGHDNLYWYRRVMGKEIKFLLHFVKESKQDESGMPNNRFLAERTGGTYSTLKVQPAELEDSGVYFCASSQPGQGGRTNEKLFFGSGTQLSVL.

CDR3 amino acids: CASSPGSSDTQYF. The rearrangement links TRBV12-3 or TRBV12-4 to TRBJ2-3; the TRBD2 assignment by TCRdb is unverifiable without DNA. The CDR3 sequence is 13 residues long.